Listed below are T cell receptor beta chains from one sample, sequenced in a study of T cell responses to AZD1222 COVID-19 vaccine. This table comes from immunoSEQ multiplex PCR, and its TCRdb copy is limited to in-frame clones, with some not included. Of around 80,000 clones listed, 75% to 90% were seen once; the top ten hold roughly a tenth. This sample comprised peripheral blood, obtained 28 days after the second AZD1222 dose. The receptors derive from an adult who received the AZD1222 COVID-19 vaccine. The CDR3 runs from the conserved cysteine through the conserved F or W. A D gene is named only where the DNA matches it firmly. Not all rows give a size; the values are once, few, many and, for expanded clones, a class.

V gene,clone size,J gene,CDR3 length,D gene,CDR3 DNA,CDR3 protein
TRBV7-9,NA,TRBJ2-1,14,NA,TGTGCCAGCAGCTTAGTCCCCCCCAACAATGAGCAGTTCTTC,CASSLVPPNNEQFF
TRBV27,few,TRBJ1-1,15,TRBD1,TGTGCCAGCAGTTTAGTAAGAGGGGGACAGACTGAAGCTTTCTTT,CASSLVRGGQTEAFF
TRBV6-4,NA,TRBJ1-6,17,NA,TGTGCCACCCCAAGGTATTGGGCGTTTGGGTATAATTCACCCCTCCACTTT,CATPRYWAFGYNSPLHF
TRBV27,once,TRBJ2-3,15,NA,TGTGCCAGCAGTTTTGGTGTGCTAGCGACCGATACGCAGTATTTT,CASSFGVLATDTQYF
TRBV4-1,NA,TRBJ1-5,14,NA,TGCGCCAGCAGCCAAGTCGAGGACCTAGGGCCCCAGCATTTT,CASSQVEDLGPQHF
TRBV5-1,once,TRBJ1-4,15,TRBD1,TGCGCCAGCAGCTTGTTAACAGGGGGCATTGAAAAACTGTTTTTT,CASSLLTGGIEKLFF
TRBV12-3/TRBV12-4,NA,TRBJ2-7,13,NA,TGTGCCAGCAAGGCAGGGGCCGGGTACGAGCAGTACTTC,CASKAGAGYEQYF
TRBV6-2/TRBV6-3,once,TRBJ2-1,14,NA,TGTGCCAGCAGTCGACAGATCTCCTACAATGAGCAGTTCTTC,CASSRQISYNEQFF
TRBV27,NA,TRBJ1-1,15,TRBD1,TGTGCCAGCAGTCCTGCGGGACAGATGAACACTGAAGCTTTCTTT,CASSPAGQMNTEAFF
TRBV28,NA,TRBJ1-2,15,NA,TGTGCCAGCAGCCTAAGGGGCCCCAGGGGCTCTGGCTACACCTTC,CASSLRGPRGSGYTF
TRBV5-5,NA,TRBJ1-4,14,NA,TGTGCCAGCCACAAGGGGTCAACGGGTGAAAAACTGTTTTTT,CASHKGSTGEKLFF
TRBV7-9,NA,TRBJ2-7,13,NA,TGTGCCAGCAGCACACAGAGGGAATCCGAGCAGTACTTC,CASSTQRESEQYF
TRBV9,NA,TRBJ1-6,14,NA,TGTGCCAGCAGCGTAGCAGTACGGAACTCACCCCTCCACTTT,CASSVAVRNSPLHF
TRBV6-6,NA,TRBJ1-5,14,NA,TGTGCCAGCCGGGAAGGGACTAGCAATCAGCCCCAGCATTTT,CASREGTSNQPQHF
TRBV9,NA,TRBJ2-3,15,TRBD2,TGTGCCAGCAGCGTAGTACCTAGCGGGGTAGATACGCAGTATTTT,CASSVVPSGVDTQYF
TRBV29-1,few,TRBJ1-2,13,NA,TGCAGCGTTGAAACCGGGGGCAAGATTGGCTACACCTTC,CSVETGGKIGYTF
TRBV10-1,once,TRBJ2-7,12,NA,TGCGCCAGCAGTCCAGGGTTGGGCGAGCAGTACTTC,CASSPGLGEQYF
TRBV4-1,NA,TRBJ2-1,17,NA,TGCGCCAGCAGTCAACAACCGAGCCCGGTCTCCTACAATGAGCAGTTCTTC,CASSQQPSPVSYNEQFF
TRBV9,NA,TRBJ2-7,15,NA,TGTGCCAGCAGCGTAGACGGCGACGGAACCTACGAGCAGTACTTC,CASSVDGDGTYEQYF
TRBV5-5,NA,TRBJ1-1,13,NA,TGTGCCAGCAGCTTGGCGGGGAACACTGAAGCTTTCTTT,CASSLAGNTEAFF
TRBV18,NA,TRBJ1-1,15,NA,TGTGCCAGCTCACCACCGTCCCGACGGGACACTGAAGCTTTCTTT,CASSPPSRRDTEAFF
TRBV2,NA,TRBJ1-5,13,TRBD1,TGTGCCAGCAGAGACAGGGGCAATCAGCCCCAGCATTTT,CASRDRGNQPQHF
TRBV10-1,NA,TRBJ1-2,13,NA,TGCGCCAGCAGTGAGTTAAGGGACGGTGGCTACACCTTC,CASSELRDGGYTF
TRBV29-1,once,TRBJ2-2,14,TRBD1,TGCAGCGTTGAAGGGACAGGGGGCTCAGGGGAGCTGTTTTTT,CSVEGTGGSGELFF
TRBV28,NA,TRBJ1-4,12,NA,TGTGCCAGCAGTACAGGGAATGAAAAACTGTTTTTT,CASSTGNEKLFF